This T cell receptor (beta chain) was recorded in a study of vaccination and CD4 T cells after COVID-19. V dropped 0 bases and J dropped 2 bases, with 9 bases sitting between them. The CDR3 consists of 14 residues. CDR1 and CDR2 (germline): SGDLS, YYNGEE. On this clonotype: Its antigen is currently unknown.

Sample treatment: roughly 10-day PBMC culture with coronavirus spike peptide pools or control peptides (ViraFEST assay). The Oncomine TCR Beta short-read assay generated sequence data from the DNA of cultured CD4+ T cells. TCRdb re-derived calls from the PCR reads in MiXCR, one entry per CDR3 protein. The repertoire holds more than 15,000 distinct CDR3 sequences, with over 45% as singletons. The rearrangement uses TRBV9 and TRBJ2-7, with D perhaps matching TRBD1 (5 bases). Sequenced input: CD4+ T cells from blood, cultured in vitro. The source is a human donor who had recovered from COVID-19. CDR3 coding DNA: TGTGCCAGCAGCGTAGCCGGACACCCCTACGAGCAGTACTTC. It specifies CASSVAGHPYEQYF. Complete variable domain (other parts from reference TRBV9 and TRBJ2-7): DSGVTQTPKHLITATGQRVTLRCSPRSGDLSVYWYQQSLDQGLQFLIQYYNGEERAKGNILERFSAQQFPDLHSELNLSSLELGDSALYFCASSVAGHPYEQYFGPGTRLTVT.